Detailed here is one TCR beta chain. This sample was taken from a study of cytomegalovirus exposure and HLA in healthy donors. The trim removed 1 base at V and 1 base at J, leaving 5 bases unmatched. The CDR3 contains 15 residues. Germline CDR1 and CDR2: SQVTM and ANQGSEA. PCR amplification relied on 60 Vbeta primers (plus 13 Jbeta primers). TCRdb keeps only in-frame clones here, not all; method: immunoSEQ multiplex PCR. Seen here are about 100,000 clones, around 74% observed once, and the top ten hold over 12%. The source of this sequence is a male donor in good health and CMV-seropositive. Specimen: PBMCs. The genes are TRBV29-1 and TRBJ2-7; 9 nucleotides match TRBD1. This chain's CDR3 is CSVEGPGQGSYEQYF. The CDR3, as DNA: TGCAGCGTTGAAGGCCCGGGACAGGGTTCCTACGAGCAGTACTTC.